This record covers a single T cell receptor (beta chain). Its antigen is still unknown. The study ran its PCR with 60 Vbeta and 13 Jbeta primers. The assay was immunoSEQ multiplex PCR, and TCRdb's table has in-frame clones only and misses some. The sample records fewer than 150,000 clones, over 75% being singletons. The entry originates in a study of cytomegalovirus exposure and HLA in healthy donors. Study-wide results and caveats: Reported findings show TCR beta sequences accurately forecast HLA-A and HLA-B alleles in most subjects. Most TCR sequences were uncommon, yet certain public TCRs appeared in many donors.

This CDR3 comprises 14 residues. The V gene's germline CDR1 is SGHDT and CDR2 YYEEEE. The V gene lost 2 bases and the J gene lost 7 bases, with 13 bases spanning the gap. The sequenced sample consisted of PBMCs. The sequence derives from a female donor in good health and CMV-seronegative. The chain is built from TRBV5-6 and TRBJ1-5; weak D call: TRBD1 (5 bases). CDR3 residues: CASSFTGARQPQHF. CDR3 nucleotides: TGTGCCAGCAGCTTCACTGGGGCAAGGCAGCCCCAGCATTTT.